A selection of T cell receptor beta chains follows, all from one sample in a study of tumor and adjacent non-tumor tissue in lung cancer. MiXCR, run by TCRdb on the multiplex PCR reads, gives a single entry per CDR3 protein. This table has about 43,000 distinct CDR3 sequences, approximately 57% appearing once. Material: distant non-tumor lung tissue. These receptors originate from a man aged 50 to 59 with non-small cell lung cancer. Each CDR3 is given without its conserved first and last residue. The order of the fields is V gene, J gene, CDR3 length, CDR3 protein.

>TRBV12-3/TRBV12-4|TRBJ2-7|12
ASSLVWPGLEQY
>TRBV4-1|TRBJ2-3|15
ASSPNSASGSTDTQY
>TRBV5-4|TRBJ1-1|11
ASSLQGAEEAF
>TRBV11-2|TRBJ2-5|16
ASSLPELAGGAYMAQY
>TRBV7-9|TRBJ2-5|12
ASSLQGAGETQY
>TRBV11-1|TRBJ2-7|11
ASRTTGVYEQY
>TRBV20-1|TRBJ1-4|13
STRAEGLANEKLF
>TRBV6-1|TRBJ2-4|12
ASSEAGTGYIQC
>TRBV6-6|TRBJ1-6|10
ASSDDGAALH
>TRBV5-1|TRBJ2-7|10
ASSSGSYEQY
>TRBV11-2|TRBJ2-7|13
TSSPGTDRTYEQY
>TRBV7-8|TRBJ2-1|13
ASSPIRSVYNEQF
>TRBV30|TRBJ1-5|12
AWSEPGASQPQH
>TRBV11-1|TRBJ2-1|13
ASSQSGGVYNEQF
>TRBV7-2|TRBJ2-3|10
ASSAHTDMQY
>TRBV6-6|TRBJ1-5|13
ASSGTRQGRQPQH
>TRBV20-1|TRBJ2-2|17
SAHYWTGDSTLNTGELF
>TRBV7-9|TRBJ2-1|11
ASGRRDPLGQF
>TRBV20-1|TRBJ2-7|9
SVSRGAEQY
>TRBV6-5|TRBJ2-2|13
ASNKVRGRAGELF
>TRBV29-1|TRBJ2-3|11
SVGQGKRDTRY
>TRBV20-1|TRBJ2-2|14
SARASGRADTGELF
>TRBV6-5|TRBJ2-3|12
AISYNRGQDTQY
>TRBV5-1|TRBJ2-5|13
ASSIQGGGGQTQY
>TRBV6-6|TRBJ1-3|12
VSSPPGGGNTTY
>TRBV11-2|TRBJ2-3|13
ASSLVGEQADMQY
>TRBV29-1|TRBJ1-2|9
SVGTRNGYT
>TRBV28|TRBJ1-1|10
ASGRGSTETF
>TRBV29-1|TRBJ1-2|12
SVRIGGINYGYT
>TRBV21-1|TRBJ2-5|13
ASSNRQLKRETQY
>TRBV11-2|TRBJ2-7|13
VSSLGTGRTYEQY
>TRBV29-1|TRBJ2-3|8
IARRDTQY
>TRBV12-3/TRBV12-4|TRBJ1-1|12
ANSFGEVPAEAL
>TRBV10-3|TRBJ2-7|13
TIRGTSGSAGEQY
>TRBV7-9|TRBJ2-3|11
ASSLEVSQLIS
>TRBV19|TRBJ2-4|14
ASSSRTSLAENIQY
>TRBV10-2|TRBJ1-5|13
TSSESTFSNRPQH
>TRBV7-9|TRBJ1-5|14
ASSPGQGTGGNPPA
>TRBV6-2/TRBV6-3|TRBJ2-7|14
ASSAHSGGSSYEQY
>TRBV12-3/TRBV12-4|TRBJ2-3|12
ASTLWVRPDTQY
>TRBV20-1|TRBJ2-4|13
SAETTGGVKNIQY
>TRBV5-1|TRBJ2-1|10
ASRTGHNEQF
>TRBV20-1|TRBJ2-5|13
SARDGAVSQGTQY
>TRBV6-6|TRBJ2-3|13
VSSPESGSMDTQY
>TRBV11-2|TRBJ2-7|12
VIRIGGGSYEQY
>TRBV5-1|TRBJ2-2|15
ASSQGTSGMTTGELF
>TRBV11-1|TRBJ2-1|15
ASSSGQVSGSYSEQF
>TRBV6-1|TRBJ2-7|14
ASLYLGAGVAYEQY
>TRBV10-2|TRBJ1-2|11
ASSAGTAGGYA
>TRBV6-6|TRBJ1-5|14
ASKPTGQGAVQPQH
>TRBV28|TRBJ2-1|15
ASTPSGGGPSYNEQF
>TRBV11-1|TRBJ1-1|11
ASSPGAGDEAF
>TRBV28|TRBJ1-4|15
ASSSDRDIDPNEKLF
>TRBV24-1|TRBJ2-2|14
ATSDPQGVTTGELF